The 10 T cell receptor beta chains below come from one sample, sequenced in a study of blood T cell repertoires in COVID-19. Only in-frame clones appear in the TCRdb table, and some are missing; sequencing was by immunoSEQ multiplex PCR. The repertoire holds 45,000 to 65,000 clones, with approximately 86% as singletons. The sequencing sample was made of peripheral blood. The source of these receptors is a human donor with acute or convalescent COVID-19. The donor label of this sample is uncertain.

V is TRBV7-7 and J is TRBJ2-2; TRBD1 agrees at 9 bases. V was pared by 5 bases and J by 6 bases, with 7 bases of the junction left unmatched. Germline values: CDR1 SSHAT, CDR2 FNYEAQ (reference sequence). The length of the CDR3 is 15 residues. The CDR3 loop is CASSRDRASSGELFF. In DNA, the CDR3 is TGTGCCAGCAGCCGGGACAGGGCTTCCTCCGGGGAGCTGTTTTTT.

The CDR3 nucleotides read TGTGCCAGCAGTGACAGGGGGGAGCAGTACGTC. This translates into CASSDRGEQYV. The genes are TRBV6-1 and TRBJ2-7; 7 bases map to TRBD1. Germline CDR1 reads MNHNS; CDR2 reads SASEGT. CDR3 length: 11 residues. Losses at the gene ends were 3 bases for V and 7 bases for J; bases not matched to a gene: 0.

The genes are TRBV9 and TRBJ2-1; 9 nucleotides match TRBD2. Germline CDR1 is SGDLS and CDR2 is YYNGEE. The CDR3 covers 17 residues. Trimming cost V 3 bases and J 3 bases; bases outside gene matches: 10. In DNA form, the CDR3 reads TGTGCCAGCAGCGCCCCACCCGGGACTAGCAGCTACAATGAGCAGTTCTTC. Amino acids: CASSAPPGTSSYNEQFF.

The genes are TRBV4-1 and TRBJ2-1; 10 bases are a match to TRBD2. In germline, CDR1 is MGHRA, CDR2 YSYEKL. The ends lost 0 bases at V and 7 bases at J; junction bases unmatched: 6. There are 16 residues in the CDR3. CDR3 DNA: TGCGCCAGCAGCCAAGATCCGGGACTAGCGTCTAATGAGCAGTTCTTC. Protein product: CASSQDPGLASNEQFF.

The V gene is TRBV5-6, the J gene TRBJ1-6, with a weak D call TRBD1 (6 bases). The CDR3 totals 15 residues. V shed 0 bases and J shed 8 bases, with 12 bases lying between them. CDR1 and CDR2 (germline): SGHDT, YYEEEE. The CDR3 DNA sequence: TGTGCCAGCAGCTTGGCCTTGGGGGCCGATTCACCCCTCCACTTT. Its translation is CASSLALGADSPLHF.

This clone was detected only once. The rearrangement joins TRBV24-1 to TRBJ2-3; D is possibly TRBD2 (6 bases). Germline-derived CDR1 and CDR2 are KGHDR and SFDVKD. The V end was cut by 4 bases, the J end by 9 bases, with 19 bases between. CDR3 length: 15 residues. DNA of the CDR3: TGTGCCACCAGTGACACTAGCAGCCCCAGAGGCACGCAGTATTTT. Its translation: CATSDTSSPRGTQYF.

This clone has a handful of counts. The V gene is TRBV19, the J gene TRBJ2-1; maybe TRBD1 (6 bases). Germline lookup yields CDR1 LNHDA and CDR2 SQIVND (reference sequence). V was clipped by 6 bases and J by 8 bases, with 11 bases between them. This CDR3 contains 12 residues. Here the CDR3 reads CASRPRGDEQFF. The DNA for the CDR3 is TGTGCCAGTAGGCCCAGGGGCGATGAGCAGTTCTTC.

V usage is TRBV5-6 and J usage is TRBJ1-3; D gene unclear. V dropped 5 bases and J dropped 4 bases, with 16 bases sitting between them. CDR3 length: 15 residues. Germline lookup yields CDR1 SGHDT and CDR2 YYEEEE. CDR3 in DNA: TGTGCCAGCAGTTCTACAGAGAGTAGGGGAAACACCATATATTTT. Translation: CASSSTESRGNTIYF.

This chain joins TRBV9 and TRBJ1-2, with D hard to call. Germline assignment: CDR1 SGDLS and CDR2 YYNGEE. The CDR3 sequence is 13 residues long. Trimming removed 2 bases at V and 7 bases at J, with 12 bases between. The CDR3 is CASSVRDGIGYTF. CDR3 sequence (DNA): TGTGCCAGCAGCGTTCGAGACGGGATTGGCTACACCTTC.

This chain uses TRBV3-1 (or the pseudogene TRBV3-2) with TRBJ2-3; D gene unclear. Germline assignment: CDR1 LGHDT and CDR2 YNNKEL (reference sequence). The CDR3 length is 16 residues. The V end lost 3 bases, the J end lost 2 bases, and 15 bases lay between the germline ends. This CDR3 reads CASSQLPSGFTDTQYF. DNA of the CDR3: TGTGCCAGCAGCCAGCTCCCGTCCGGGTTCACAGATACGCAGTATTTT.